This TCR beta chain was sequenced for a study of regulatory T cells in long-lasting Graves disease. Trimming removed 1 base from V and 9 bases from J, with 15 bases in between. The length of the CDR3 is 15 residues. The germline V gene has CDR1 SNHLY and CDR2 FYNNEI. The time point denotes: newly diagnosed GD, antithyroid drugs for less than 3 months. Researchers made the TCR library from RNA that was extracted from PBMCs. The TCR beta library used iRepertoire HTBI primers with Arm-PCR amplification of CDR3. TCRdb itself ran the multiplex PCR reads through MiXCR, one entry per CDR3 protein. There are about 430,000 distinct CDR3 sequences in the sample; 15% occur only once, and about 7.8% lies in the top ten. This clonotype was detected ten times or more. A further study also used this sample, focusing on T cells in Graves' hyperthyroidism and ophthalmopathy. This second report adds: HTBI primers were used for first-round RT-PCR of the TCR CDR3.

The receptor's source is a woman in her forties with Graves disease. The specimen comprised peripheral blood mononuclear cells (PBMCs), sampled at new diagnosis, from a patient treated with antithyroid drugs. The chain combines TRBV2 with TRBJ2-2; D may be TRBD2 (6 bases). CDR3 loop: CASSEVLASTWELFF. For the CDR3, the DNA is TGTGCCAGCAGTGAAGTACTAGCCAGTACCTGGGAGCTGTTTTTT.